This TCR beta chain was captured in a study of response to subunit inactivated influenza vaccine. Study results and caveats: A suggestion made by the authors is that each seasonal influenza vaccination recruits few new T cells.

V was pared by 5 bases and J by 0 bases, with 12 bases between. This CDR3 region has 15 residues. Germline CDR1 SEHNR, CDR2 FQNEAQ (reference sequence). Using its own MiXCR run on the RT-PCR reads, TCRdb lists one record per CDR3 protein. This sample yields approximately 730,000 distinct CDR3 sequences, of which about 15% are seen a single time; approximately 6.5% belongs to the top ten. As regards this clonotype: What it binds is not known.

This sequence originates from a man aged 45-65 years who received an inactivated influenza vaccine. The chain carries TRBV7-9 and TRBJ2-3, with D uncertain. The specimen was PBMCs from blood, collected roughly 2 weeks before vaccination. The CDR3 sequence: CASSLMDRSTDTQYF. Here the CDR3 DNA reads TGTGCCAGCAGCCTCATGGACCGTAGCACAGATACGCAGTATTTT.